The rows below give T cell receptor beta chains drawn from one sample of a study of shared clonotypes between healthy human individuals. Profiled with immunoSEQ multiplex PCR; TCRdb holds only in-frame clones, not every one. The table includes around 750,000 clones, approximately 74% detected once. Sequencing used memory CD4+ T cells sorted from blood. The receptors originated from a woman in her twenties or thirties in good health. Both conserved end residues are part of each CDR3. The D gene is left open where the match is weak. A clone size is listed for some rows: how often the clone was seen (once, few, many), or a class if it is expanded.

d_gene	abundance	v_gene	j_gene	CDR3aa	CDR3nt
NA	NA	TRBV4-2	TRBJ2-2	CASSPRESGELFF	TGTGCCAGCAGCCCTAGGGAATCCGGGGAGCTGTTTTTT
NA	NA	TRBV19	TRBJ1-4	CASRQTASNEKLFF	TGTGCCAGCCGCCAGACAGCTAGTAATGAAAAACTGTTTTTT
NA	NA	TRBV15	TRBJ1-5	CATSSRWGAPHQPQHF	TGTGCCACCAGCAGTAGGTGGGGGGCCCCTCATCAGCCCCAGCATTTT
NA	NA	TRBV6-5	TRBJ2-1	CASSYSSRYHNEQFF	TGTGCCAGCAGTTACTCGAGCAGGTACCATAATGAGCAGTTCTTC
NA	NA	TRBV4-1	TRBJ2-1	CASSQEWDSSYNEQFF	TGCGCCAGCAGCCAAGAATGGGACTCTTCCTACAATGAGCAGTTCTTC
NA	NA	TRBV28	TRBJ1-4	CASRRQTATNEKLFF	TGTGCCAGCAGGAGACAGACAGCAACTAATGAAAAACTGTTTTTT
NA	NA	TRBV27	TRBJ1-5	CASSFTYPLQPQHF	TGTGCCAGCAGTTTTACTTACCCTCTTCAGCCCCAGCATTTT
NA	few	TRBV11-2	TRBJ1-3	CASSPMRDGNTIYF	TGTGCCAGCAGCCCCATGAGGGATGGAAACACCATATATTTT
NA	few	TRBV4-2	TRBJ1-2	CASSQDQRAGYTF	TGTGCCAGCAGCCAAGATCAGAGGGCTGGCTACACCTTC
TRBD1	NA	TRBV7-8	TRBJ2-1	CASSLGNTGESEQFF	TGTGCCAGCAGCTTAGGAAATACAGGGGAAAGTGAGCAGTTCTTC
TRBD2	NA	TRBV28	TRBJ2-1	CASSPGLAGVPTGSYNEQFF	TGTGCCAGCAGTCCCGGACTAGCGGGAGTCCCGACAGGCTCCTACAATGAGCAGTTCTTC
TRBD2	NA	TRBV5-4	TRBJ2-5	CASSLGSGPGETQYF	TGTGCCAGCAGCTTGGGTAGCGGGCCAGGGGAGACCCAGTACTTC
NA	NA	TRBV25-1	TRBJ2-7	CASSELATDEQYF	TGTGCCAGCAGTGAGTTGGCAACGGACGAGCAGTACTTC
TRBD2	NA	TRBV6-1	TRBJ2-1	CASSEEGLAGEEQFF	TGTGCCAGCAGTGAAGAAGGGCTAGCGGGAGAAGAGCAGTTCTTC
TRBD2	NA	TRBV11-3	TRBJ2-2	CASSPPGGSIPGELFF	TGTGCCAGCAGTCCGCCGGGCGGGAGTATCCCCGGGGAGCTGTTTTTT
NA	few	TRBV20-1	TRBJ2-7	CSAPSIPGLYF	TGCAGTGCGCCCTCTATCCCGGGGTTGTACTTC
NA	NA	TRBV10-3	TRBJ2-3	CATSGEDTQYF	TGTGCCACCTCTGGTGAAGATACGCAGTATTTT
TRBD1	NA	TRBV5-1	TRBJ2-3	CASSLTGGQSYTQYF	TGCGCCAGCAGCTTGACAGGGGGCCAGTCATATACGCAGTATTTT
NA	NA	TRBV11-2	TRBJ1-2	CASSLNGNYGYTF	TGTGCCAGCAGCTTAAATGGAAACTATGGCTACACCTTC
TRBD1	few	TRBV5-5	TRBJ2-5	CASSSLGTGIIETQYF	TGTGCCAGCAGCTCCCTTGGGACAGGGATTATAGAGACCCAGTACTTC
NA	NA	TRBV7-9	TRBJ1-5	CASSLGVTEPQHF	TGTGCCAGCAGCTTAGGAGTAACGGAGCCCCAGCATTTT
TRBD1	many	TRBV11-2	TRBJ2-4	CASSLTGAKNIQYF	TGTGCCAGCAGCTTGACAGGGGCCAAAAACATTCAGTACTTC
NA	NA	TRBV5-1	TRBJ2-5	CASSLDQGETQYF	TGCGCCAGCAGCTTGGACCAGGGGGAGACCCAGTACTTC
TRBD2	few	TRBV5-6	TRBJ2-3	CASSAYGLDTDTQYF	TGTGCCAGCAGCGCATACGGACTAGATACAGATACGCAGTATTTT
NA	NA	TRBV6-1	TRBJ1-2	CASSDHSPDNYGYTF	TGTGCCAGCAGTGATCACTCCCCCGATAACTATGGCTACACCTTC
TRBD1	NA	TRBV27	TRBJ2-5	CASSLSWTGQETQYF	TGTGCCAGCAGTTTATCTTGGACAGGGCAAGAGACCCAGTACTTC
NA	NA	TRBV28	TRBJ1-6	CASSLLILTGNMGSPLHF	TGTGCCAGCAGTTTATTGATCTTAACAGGGAACATGGGTTCACCCCTCCACTTT
NA	NA	TRBV28	TRBJ1-4	CASSLSSGREKLFF	TGTGCCAGCAGTTTATCGTCAGGGAGAGAAAAACTGTTTTTT
TRBD2	NA	TRBV7-9	TRBJ2-7	CASSPTSGSSYEQYF	TGTGCCAGCAGCCCAACTAGCGGGAGTTCCTACGAGCAGTACTTC
NA	NA	TRBV29-1	TRBJ2-1	CSGQEGTEQFF	TGCAGCGGCCAGGAGGGGACTGAGCAGTTCTTC
NA	NA	TRBV12-5	TRBJ1-1	CASGFGEMNTEAFF	TGTGCTAGTGGTTTCGGGGAGATGAACACTGAAGCTTTCTTT
NA	NA	TRBV27	TRBJ2-7	CASSLWQGPYEQYF	TGTGCCAGCAGTTTATGGCAGGGTCCCTACGAGCAGTACTTC
TRBD1	NA	TRBV7-9	TRBJ1-2	CAGETGANGYTF	TGTGCCGGTGAGACAGGGGCCAATGGCTACACCTTC
NA	NA	TRBV19	TRBJ2-2	CASSFWVGELFF	TGTGCCAGCAGCTTTTGGGTCGGGGAGCTGTTTTTT
TRBD1	NA	TRBV5-8	TRBJ1-2	CASSISGTGGANYGYTF	TGTGCCAGCAGCATATCCGGGACAGGAGGAGCTAACTATGGCTACACCTTC
TRBD2	NA	TRBV5-1	TRBJ2-7	CASTPGLAGEYEQYF	TGCGCCAGCACCCCGGGACTAGCGGGAGAATACGAGCAGTACTTC
NA	NA	TRBV5-1	TRBJ2-2	CASSWGTPNTGELFF	TGCGCCAGCAGCTGGGGGACACCCAACACCGGGGAGCTGTTTTTT
NA	NA	TRBV28	TRBJ1-4	CGTGSNEKLFF	TGTGGAACCGGGAGTAATGAAAAACTGTTTTTT
TRBD1	few	TRBV5-4	TRBJ2-1	CASSTSAGQGQYNEQFF	TGTGCCAGCAGCACTAGTGCAGGACAGGGCCAATACAATGAGCAGTTCTTC
TRBD1	NA	TRBV27	TRBJ1-5	CASSARTGRGNQPQHF	TGTGCCAGCTCGGCCCGGACAGGGCGAGGCAATCAGCCCCAGCATTTT
NA	few	TRBV6-1	TRBJ1-1	CASSQNKNTEAFF	TGTGCCAGCAGTCAGAACAAGAACACTGAAGCTTTCTTT
NA	NA	TRBV28	TRBJ2-3	CASSLPGTTDTQYF	TGTGCCAGCAGTTTGCCCGGGACCACAGATACGCAGTATTTT
NA	NA	TRBV2	TRBJ2-1	CASSGGGATYNEQFF	TGTGCCAGCAGTGGTGGCGGGGCTACCTACAATGAGCAGTTCTTC
NA	NA	TRBV28	TRBJ1-5	CASSLERDQPQHF	TGTGCCAGCAGTTTAGAGAGGGATCAGCCCCAGCATTTT
NA	once	TRBV7-9	TRBJ2-1	CASSPASRQFF	TGTGCCAGCAGCCCCGCCAGTAGGCAGTTCTTC
NA	NA	TRBV28	TRBJ2-7	CASSRSPVLEQYF	TGTGCCAGCAGCCGTTCACCTGTCCTAGAGCAGTACTTC
NA	NA	TRBV19	TRBJ2-5	CASSIIGAQGKETQYF	TGTGCCAGTAGTATCATAGGGGCACAAGGGAAAGAGACCCAGTACTTC
NA	many	TRBV4-2	TRBJ1-1	CASSPFSGSEAFF	TGTGCCAGCAGCCCTTTTTCGGGCTCTGAAGCTTTCTTT
NA	NA	TRBV4-2	TRBJ2-1	CASSRGQGLNEQFF	TGTGCCAGCAGCCGCGGGCAGGGGTTGAATGAGCAGTTCTTC
NA	once	TRBV18	TRBJ2-7	CASSSSANIYEQYF	TGTGCCAGCTCATCGTCCGCTAACATCTACGAGCAGTACTTC
NA	NA	TRBV12-1	TRBJ2-3	CASSLPVFLAGGPRDTQYF	TGTGCCAGCAGCTTACCGGTGTTTCTAGCGGGAGGGCCCCGCGATACGCAGTATTTT
NA	NA	TRBV28	TRBJ2-4	CASSRPLGRNIQYF	TGTGCCAGCAGCCGTCCCCTAGGTAGGAACATTCAGTACTTC
NA	NA	TRBV9	TRBJ1-5	CASSGGDFGGQPQHF	TGTGCCAGCAGCGGCGGGGATTTTGGTGGGCAGCCCCAGCATTTT
NA	NA	TRBV4-1	TRBJ1-4	CASSHRLEAATNEKLFF	TGCGCCAGCAGCCACCGATTAGAGGCAGCAACTAATGAAAAACTGTTTTTT
TRBD1	NA	TRBV28	TRBJ2-7	CASSSSGTGSYEQYF	TGTGCCAGCAGTTCGTCCGGGACAGGGTCGTACGAGCAGTACTTC
TRBD2	NA	TRBV5-4	TRBJ2-2	CASRAGGPGYTGELFF	TGTGCCAGCAGAGCGGGAGGGCCAGGGTACACCGGGGAGCTGTTTTTT
TRBD1	few	TRBV19	TRBJ2-2	CASSETGTGGAGELFF	TGTGCCAGTAGCGAGACCGGGACAGGCGGGGCCGGGGAGCTGTTTTTT